The following is a TCR beta chain sequence with its context. Its antigen is not identified. This entry belongs to a study of blood T cells in healthy people across ages. Germline trimming cut 6 bases from V and 0 bases from J; bases unmatched to any gene: 17. The CDR3 extends over 19 amino acids. Overall study findings and caveats: Expanded clonotype changes were possibly confounded by unknown donor CMV status. Older age went with lower TCR beta diversity per million T cells, in a roughly linear way.

Primers used in a second PCR of about 7 to 12 cycles were a sample-barcoded 5' primer and a J-beta primer mix. Every molecule of cDNA carried a tag from a template-switch adaptor with 12 random nucleotides. Individual samples furnished no less than 3 million CDR3-containing paired-end reads apiece. TCRdb fed the 5' RACE reads into MiXCR, producing one record per CDR3 protein. The profile shows roughly 680,000 distinct CDR3 sequences, around 50% of them singletons. Material: blood. The sequence derives from a woman at least 80 years old in good health. This chain joins TRBV12-3 or TRBV12-4 and TRBJ2-4; 7 bases line up with TRBD1. The CDR3 DNA sequence: TGTGCCAGCAGCTTACCCCATATTGACAGGGATCTAGCCAAAAACATTCAGTACTTC. Protein sequence: CASSLPHIDRDLAKNIQYF.